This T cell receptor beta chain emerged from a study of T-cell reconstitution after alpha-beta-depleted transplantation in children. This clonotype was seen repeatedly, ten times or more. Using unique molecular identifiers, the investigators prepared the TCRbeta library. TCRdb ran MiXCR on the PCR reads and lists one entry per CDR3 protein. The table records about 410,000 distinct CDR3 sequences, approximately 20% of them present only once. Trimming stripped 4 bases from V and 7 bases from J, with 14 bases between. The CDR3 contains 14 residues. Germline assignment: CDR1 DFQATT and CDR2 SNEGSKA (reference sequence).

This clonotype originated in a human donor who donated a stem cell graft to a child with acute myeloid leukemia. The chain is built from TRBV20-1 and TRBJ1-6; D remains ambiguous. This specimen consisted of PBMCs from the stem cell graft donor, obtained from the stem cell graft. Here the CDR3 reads CSAIFPEFNSPLHF. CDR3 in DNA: TGCAGTGCTATCTTCCCCGAGTTCAATTCACCCCTCCACTTT.